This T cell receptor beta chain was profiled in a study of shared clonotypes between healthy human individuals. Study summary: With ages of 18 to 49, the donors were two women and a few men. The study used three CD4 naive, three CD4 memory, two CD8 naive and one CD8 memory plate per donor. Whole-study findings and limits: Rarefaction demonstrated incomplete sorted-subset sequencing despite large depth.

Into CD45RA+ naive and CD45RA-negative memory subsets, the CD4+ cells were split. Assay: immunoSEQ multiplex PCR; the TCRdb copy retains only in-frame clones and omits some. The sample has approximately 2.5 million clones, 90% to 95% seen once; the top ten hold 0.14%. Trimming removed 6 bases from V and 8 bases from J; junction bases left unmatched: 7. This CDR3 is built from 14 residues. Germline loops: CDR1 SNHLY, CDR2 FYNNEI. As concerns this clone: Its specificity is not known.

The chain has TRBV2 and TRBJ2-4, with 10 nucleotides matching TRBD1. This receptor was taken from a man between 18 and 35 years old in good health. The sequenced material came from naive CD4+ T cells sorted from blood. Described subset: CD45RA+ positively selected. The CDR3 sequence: CASSLDRGDDIQYF. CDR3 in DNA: TGTGCCAGCAGCTTGGACAGGGGGGATGACATTCAGTACTTC.